The clone carrying this TCR beta chain was picked up many times. This sample is part of a study of CD8 T cells in ankylosing spondylitis. V lost 1 base and J 0 bases, leaving 10 bases between the germline ends. Germline CDR1 DFQATT, CDR2 SNEGSKA (reference sequence). CDR3 length: 15 amino acids. TCRdb re-called the 5' RACE reads through MiXCR, storing one row per CDR3 protein. The table lists 300,000 to 400,000 distinct CDR3 sequences, around a tenth of them singletons. Sequenced material: blood, either unsorted or a sorted T cell fraction (not recorded which). V usage is TRBV20-1 and J usage is TRBJ1-5; a possible D gene is TRBD1 (5 bases). The clonotype comes from a female donor with ankylosing spondylitis or in good health (not recorded which). CDR3 sequence reads: CSARVLQASNQPQHF. As DNA, the CDR3 is TGCAGTGCTAGAGTATTACAGGCTAGCAATCAGCCCCAGCATTTT.